Listed below are T cell receptor beta chains from one sample, sequenced in a study of blood T cell repertoires in COVID-19. Assay: immunoSEQ multiplex PCR; the TCRdb copy retains only in-frame clones and omits some. The sample records about 250,000 clones, nearly 90% being singletons. Sequenced material: peripheral blood. These receptors came from a man aged 18 to 30 with active or convalescent COVID-19. Both conserved end residues are part of each CDR3. D genes are given only for firm matches. Clone size is not always given. Where it is, it says once, few, many or a class for expanded clones.

v_call: TRBV7-9
j_call: TRBJ2-3
d_call: TRBD2
clone_size: .
cdr3_aa: CASSSSGRVDTQYF
cdr3_nt: TGTGCCAGCAGCTCAAGCGGGAGGGTAGATACGCAGTATTTT

v_call: TRBV27
j_call: TRBJ2-1
d_call: TRBD2
clone_size: .
cdr3_aa: CASIAESSGGPGNEQFF
cdr3_nt: TGTGCCAGCATCGCCGAATCTAGCGGGGGGCCAGGCAATGAGCAGTTCTTC

v_call: TRBV7-8
j_call: TRBJ2-2
d_call: .
clone_size: .
cdr3_aa: CASSLGASTGELFF
cdr3_nt: TGTGCCAGCAGCCTGGGGGCTAGCACCGGGGAGCTGTTTTTT

v_call: TRBV18
j_call: TRBJ1-5
d_call: TRBD1
clone_size: .
cdr3_aa: CASSPDTGGSNQPQHF
cdr3_nt: TGTGCCAGCTCACCAGACACAGGGGGTAGCAATCAGCCCCAGCATTTT

v_call: TRBV4-1
j_call: TRBJ1-6
d_call: .
clone_size: .
cdr3_aa: CASSQTILGGSSYNSPLHF
cdr3_nt: TGCGCCAGCAGCCAAACGATCCTGGGCGGGAGCTCCTATAATTCACCCCTCCACTTT

v_call: TRBV27
j_call: TRBJ1-5
d_call: .
clone_size: once
cdr3_aa: CASSFTGFGQPQHF
cdr3_nt: TGTGCCAGCAGTTTTACGGGTTTTGGCCAGCCCCAGCATTTT

v_call: TRBV27
j_call: TRBJ1-2
d_call: .
clone_size: .
cdr3_aa: CASTPSGGHYGYTF
cdr3_nt: TGTGCCAGCACCCCTAGCGGGGGCCACTATGGCTACACCTTC

v_call: TRBV28
j_call: TRBJ2-7
d_call: .
clone_size: .
cdr3_aa: CASSRTPGSYEQYF
cdr3_nt: TGTGCCAGCAGCCGGACACCCGGGTCCTACGAGCAGTACTTC

v_call: TRBV6-1
j_call: TRBJ1-6
d_call: TRBD1
clone_size: .
cdr3_aa: CASSEVGTEKGSSYNSPLHF
cdr3_nt: TGTGCCAGCAGTGAAGTAGGGACAGAAAAAGGGAGCTCCTATAATTCACCCCTCCACTTT

v_call: TRBV3-1/TRBV3-2
j_call: TRBJ2-7
d_call: TRBD2
clone_size: .
cdr3_aa: CASSQVQGLAGRRQYF
cdr3_nt: TGTGCCAGCAGCCAAGTGCAGGGACTAGCGGGACGACGGCAGTACTTC

v_call: TRBV5-1
j_call: TRBJ1-1
d_call: TRBD1
clone_size: once
cdr3_aa: CASSLGTGGKYTEAFF
cdr3_nt: TGCGCCAGCAGCCTAGGGACAGGGGGCAAGTACACTGAAGCTTTCTTT

v_call: TRBV6-5
j_call: TRBJ1-2
d_call: .
clone_size: .
cdr3_aa: CASSITGGNGYTF
cdr3_nt: TGTGCCAGCAGTATTACGGGGGGAAATGGCTACACCTTC

v_call: TRBV10-1
j_call: TRBJ2-1
d_call: .
clone_size: .
cdr3_aa: CASSEDTRYNEQFF
cdr3_nt: TGCGCCAGCAGTGAAGATACGAGATACAATGAGCAGTTCTTC

v_call: TRBV6-5
j_call: TRBJ1-1
d_call: TRBD1
clone_size: .
cdr3_aa: CASSLDRATEAFF
cdr3_nt: TGTGCCAGCAGCCTAGACAGGGCCACTGAAGCTTTCTTT

v_call: TRBV7-8
j_call: TRBJ2-7
d_call: TRBD2
clone_size: .
cdr3_aa: CASSRAGTSGSYEQYF
cdr3_nt: TGTGCCAGCAGCCGCGCGGGGACTAGCGGTTCCTACGAGCAGTACTTC

v_call: TRBV9
j_call: TRBJ1-1
d_call: .
clone_size: .
cdr3_aa: CASSPGGQSTEAFF
cdr3_nt: TGTGCCAGCAGCCCAGGTGGACAGTCCACTGAAGCTTTCTTT

v_call: TRBV6-1
j_call: TRBJ2-1
d_call: TRBD2
clone_size: .
cdr3_aa: CASSGPGAGKITNEQFF
cdr3_nt: TGTGCCAGCAGTGGCCCGGGAGCGGGAAAAATCACTAATGAGCAGTTCTTC

v_call: TRBV12-3/TRBV12-4
j_call: TRBJ1-4
d_call: .
clone_size: .
cdr3_aa: CASSLYGEKLFF
cdr3_nt: TGTGCCAGCAGTTTATACGGGGAAAAACTGTTTTTT